This T cell receptor (beta chain) was identified during a study of shared clonotypes between healthy human individuals. Germline V gives CDR1 LNHNV, CDR2 YYDKDF (reference sequence). The ends were cut back, 0 bases at V and 4 bases at J, with 16 bases in the middle. The CDR3 is 16 residues long. As regards this clone: Its antigen is still unknown.

Profiled with immunoSEQ multiplex PCR; TCRdb holds only in-frame clones, not every one. The top ten hold 8.5% to 12% of the sample, which has about 340,000 clones, about 70% seen once. Study-level results: Sampling covered nothing but blood. Tissue TCR repertoires likely differ from those found in blood.

This receptor was identified in a man younger than 45 in good health. V gene TRBV15 combines with J gene TRBJ2-7, with D possibly being TRBD1 or TRBD2 (6 bases each). Sequenced: memory CD4+ T cells sorted from blood. Subset specified: CD45RA-negative fraction. CDR3 amino acids: CATSRDQPGAIYEQYF. CDR3 bases: TGTGCCACCAGCAGAGATCAGCCGGGGGCGATATACGAGCAGTACTTC.